The sequence of this T cell receptor beta chain was determined in a study of CD8 T cells in Susac syndrome. RNA, at roughly 0.45 to 1 ug, was reverse transcribed with random hexamers. Across 54 Vbeta and 13 Jbeta, TCR beta CDR3 was amplified with immunoSEQ multiplex PCR. One entry per CDR3 protein results from TCRdb running MiXCR on the immunoSEQ multiplex PCR reads. The repertoire has a few hundred thousand distinct CDR3 sequences, 92% of them found once; the top ten carry roughly 0.15%. CDR3 size: 14 residues. Germline CDR1 is LNHDA and CDR2 is SQIVND (reference sequence). V was trimmed by 7 bases and J by 5 bases, leaving 15 bases between them. TCR beta was sequenced from blood CD8+ and CD4+ T cells.

J is TRBJ1-5 and V is TRBV19; possibly TRBD1 for D (5 bases). Sequencing was performed on CD8+ T cells from PBMCs. This receptor was obtained from a human donor with multiple sclerosis. CDR3 in amino acids: CASIPEGPYQPQHF. CDR3 nucleotide sequence: TGTGCCAGTATTCCTGAGGGGCCCTATCAGCCCCAGCATTTT.